A single sample is the source of the 13 T cell receptor beta chains below, sequenced in a study of beta chain features in type 1 diabetes. Study-wide results and limits: Patients with Type 1 diabetes showed moderately but significantly shorter TCRB CDR3s in all four CD4+ subsets.

Investigators reverse transcribed all isolated RNA, so they sequenced expressed TCRB transcripts. Method: immunoSEQ multiplex PCR; TCRdb's copy keeps in-frame clones and lacks some. The sample has under 850,000 clones, about an eighth seen once. Antigens of these TCRs are unknown. Material: naive CD4+ T cells from blood. Receptors were obtained from a young man with type 1 diabetes.

This clone showed up just a few times. This chain uses TRBV18 with TRBJ1-1; TRBD1 might be the D (5 bases). The germline CDR1 and CDR2 sequences are KGHSH and LQKENI. Trimming left V 6 bases short and J 4 bases short, with 12 bases between. The CDR3 consists of 13 residues. The CDR3 DNA follows: TGTGCCAGCTCTGCGGACACGGTCACTGAAGCTTTCTTT. It specifies CASSADTVTEAFF.

V usage is TRBV7-2 and J usage is TRBJ1-1, with unresolved D. CDR1 is SGHTA and CDR2 is FQGNSA in the germline V gene. CDR3 size: 12 residues. The V gene lost 5 bases and the J gene lost 11 bases, with 15 bases spanning the gap. The chain's CDR3 is CASSRTLGSAFF. Here the CDR3 DNA reads TGTGCCAGCAGCCGGACCCTCGGATCGGCTTTCTTT.

This clone has only a few counts. The chain joins TRBV30 to TRBJ1-5, with unresolved D. V was pared by 2 bases and J by 0 bases, with 8 bases between. Germline CDR1 GTSNPN, CDR2 SVGIG (reference sequence). CDR3 size: 14 residues. The CDR3 region is CAWSPSPSNQPQHF. The CDR3 coding sequence is TGTGCCTGGAGTCCTTCCCCTAGCAATCAGCCCCAGCATTTT.

In regard to this clone: Additional DNA sequences in this sample encode the identical CDR3. J is TRBJ2-1 and V is TRBV20-1; D remains ambiguous. Germline loops: CDR1 DFQATT, CDR2 SNEGSKA (reference sequence). This CDR3 has 11 amino acids. V shed 3 bases and J shed 4 bases, with 4 bases lying between them. This CDR3 reads CSASGYNEQFF. The CDR3 coding sequence is TGCAGTGCTAGTGGGTACAATGAGCAGTTCTTC.

This chain joins TRBV7-2 and TRBJ2-7, with TRBD2 as a possible D gene (6 bases). The germline V and J ends were trimmed by 4 bases and 2 bases, with 12 bases remaining between them. This CDR3 comprises 14 residues. Germline V lookup: CDR1 SGHTA, CDR2 FQGNSA. As DNA, the CDR3 is TGTGCCAGCAGCTCTAGCGCCTCTGCCTACGAGCAGTACTTC. This gives the protein CASSSSASAYEQYF.

V is TRBV13 and J is TRBJ1-6; tentatively, D is TRBD1 (5 bases). CDR3 length: 16 residues. V was trimmed by 4 bases and J by 2 bases, leaving 12 bases between them. Germline assignment: CDR1 PRHDT and CDR2 FYEKMQ (reference sequence). This chain's CDR3 is CASSSPGGAYNSPLHF. CDR3 nucleotides: TGTGCCAGCAGCTCCCCCGGGGGGGCCTATAATTCACCCCTCCACTTT.

This clone was seen a single time. The rearrangement links TRBV15 to TRBJ1-4; no clear D. CDR3 length equals 14 residues. The germline V and J ends were trimmed by 3 bases and 6 bases, with 11 bases remaining between them. CDR1 LNHNV and CDR2 YYDKDF come from the germline V gene (reference sequence). CDR3 DNA sequence: TGTGCCACCAGCAGGGACCGTCAATATGAAAAACTGTTTTTT. This gives the protein CATSRDRQYEKLFF. Full variable domain (missing parts from reference TRBV15 and TRBJ1-4): DAMVIQNPRYQVTQFGKPVTLSCSQTLNHNVMYWYQQKSSQAPKLLFHYYDKDFNNEADTPDNFQSRRPNTSFCFLDIRSPGLGDTAMYLCATSRDRQYEKLFFGSGTQLSVL.

V and J are TRBV9 and TRBJ1-6, with TRBD1 matching 7 bases. This CDR3 has 14 amino acids. The V and J ends lost 0 bases and 9 bases, in that order; junction bases with no gene match: 3. The V gene's germline CDR1 is SGDLS and CDR2 YYNGEE. The CDR3 sequence: CASSVEQGTSPLHF. CDR3 coding DNA: TGTGCCAGCAGCGTAGAACAGGGGACTTCACCCCTCCACTTT.

The genes are TRBV7-8 and TRBJ2-7; D might be TRBD1 or TRBD2, each matching 6 bases. This CDR3 contains 14 residues. CDR1 and CDR2 from the germline V gene are SGHVS and FQNEAQ. Between the trimmed V and J ends, which lost 5 bases and 6 bases, there was a span of 17 bases. CDR3 bases: TGTGCCAGCAGCCCCCGTGGAGGGGGTGGCGAGCAGTACTTC. The encoded protein is CASSPRGGGGEQYF. Filled out from reference TRBV7-8 and TRBJ2-7, the complete variable domain reads GAGVSQSPRYKVAKRGQDVALRCDPISGHVSLFWYQQALGQGPEFLTYFQNEAQLDKSGLPSDRFFAERPEGSVSTLKIQRTQQEDSAVYLCASSPRGGGGEQYFGPGTRLTVT.

This clone was seen only a few times. This chain links TRBV2 with TRBJ2-7, with D uncertain. Germline V gene data show CDR1 as SNHLY and CDR2 as FYNNEI. The length of the CDR3 is 14 residues. V dropped 4 bases and J dropped 1 base, with 11 bases sitting between them. The CDR3 DNA reads as TGTGCCAGCAGTGGTTCTAGAGAGTCCTACGAGCAGTACTTC. It codes for CASSGSRESYEQYF. Full variable domain (remainder filled in from reference TRBV2 and TRBJ2-7): EPEVTQTPSHQVTQMGQEVILRCVPISNHLYFYWYRQILGQKVEFLVSFYNNEISEKSEIFDDQFSVERPDGSNFTLKIRSTKLEDSAMYFCASSGSRESYEQYFGPGTRLTVT.

J is TRBJ2-3 and V is TRBV5-4, with TRBD1 as a possible D gene (6 bases). V lost 2 bases, J lost 2 bases, and 12 bases lay in between. CDR1 and CDR2 from the germline V gene are SGHNT and YYREEE (reference sequence). The CDR3 is made up of 15 amino acids. This CDR3 is CASSFPDRPTDTQYF. The CDR3 DNA sequence: TGTGCCAGCAGCTTCCCGGACAGACCCACAGATACGCAGTATTTT.

The V call is TRBV5-4, the J call TRBJ2-6; unclear D gene. V dropped 1 base and J dropped 0 bases, with 5 bases sitting between them. In germline, CDR1 is SGHNT, CDR2 YYREEE (reference sequence). The CDR3 has 15 amino acids. The CDR3 sequence is CASSLRNSGANVLTF. The CDR3 coding sequence is TGTGCCAGCAGCTTGCGGAACTCTGGGGCCAACGTCCTGACTTTC. Full variable domain (remainder filled in from reference TRBV5-4 and TRBJ2-6): ETGVTQSPTHLIKTRGQQVTLRCSSQSGHNTVSWYQQALGQGPQFIFQYYREEENGRGNFPPRFSGLQFPNYSSELNVNALELDDSALYLCASSLRNSGANVLTFGAGSRLTVL.

This clone was detected only a few times. J is TRBJ2-7 and V is TRBV5-1, with D possibly TRBD1 on 6 matching bases. Trimming shortened V by 2 bases and J by 6 bases, and 15 bases separated the two germline ends. CDR3 length equals 14 residues. Germline lookup yields CDR1 SGHRS and CDR2 YFSETQ. The CDR3 spells CASSLTGISGEQYF. The DNA for the CDR3 is TGCGCCAGCAGCTTAACAGGGATAAGTGGCGAGCAGTACTTC.